The source of this T cell receptor beta chain is a study of T cells after yellow fever vaccination. The study, taken as a whole, reports: Reappearance after the booster was observed for most primary-vaccination clones (96% CD4, roughly 90% CD8). From the bulk population, abundant clonotypes could contaminate and appear within FACS-sorted repertoires.

The TCR cDNA carried a universal primer site and UMIs from 5'RACE template switching. TCRdb itself ran the 5' RACE reads through MiXCR, one entry per CDR3 protein. Of about 300,000 distinct CDR3 sequences in the sample, approximately 10% were seen once. This clonotype was observed many times. Its antigen is not known. The V end was cut by 7 bases, the J end by 4 bases, with 22 bases between. This CDR3 contains 16 residues. The V gene's germline CDR1 is SGHTA and CDR2 FQGNSA. The sample in question was CD4+ T cells sorted from PBMCs, obtained 5 days after the yellow fever booster vaccination. This TCR was recovered from a man aged 18 to 29 who received the YFV17D yellow fever vaccine. The chain recombines TRBV7-2 with TRBJ1-2; D is uncertain. CDR3 residues: CASTPSGSRSSYGYTF. Written as DNA, the CDR3 is TGTGCCAGCACCCCCTCCGGCAGCAGGTCAAGCTATGGCTACACCTTC.